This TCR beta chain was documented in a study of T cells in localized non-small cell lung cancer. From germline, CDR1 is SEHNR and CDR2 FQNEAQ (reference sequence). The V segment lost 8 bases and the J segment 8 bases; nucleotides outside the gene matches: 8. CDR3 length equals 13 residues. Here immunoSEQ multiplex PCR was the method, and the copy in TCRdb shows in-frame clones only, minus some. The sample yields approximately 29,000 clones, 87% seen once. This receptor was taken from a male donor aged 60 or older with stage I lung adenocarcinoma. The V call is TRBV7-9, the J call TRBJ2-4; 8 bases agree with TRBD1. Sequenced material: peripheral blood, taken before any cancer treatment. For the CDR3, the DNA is TGTGCCAGCGGCGTGACAGGGGCGGACATTCAGTACTTC. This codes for CASGVTGADIQYF. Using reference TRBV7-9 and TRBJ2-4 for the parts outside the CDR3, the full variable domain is DTGVSQNPRHKITKRGQNVTFRCDPISEHNRLYWYRQTLGQGPEFLTYFQNEAQLEKSRLLSDRFSAERPKGSFSTLEIQRTEQGDSAMYLCASGVTGADIQYFGAGTRLSVL.